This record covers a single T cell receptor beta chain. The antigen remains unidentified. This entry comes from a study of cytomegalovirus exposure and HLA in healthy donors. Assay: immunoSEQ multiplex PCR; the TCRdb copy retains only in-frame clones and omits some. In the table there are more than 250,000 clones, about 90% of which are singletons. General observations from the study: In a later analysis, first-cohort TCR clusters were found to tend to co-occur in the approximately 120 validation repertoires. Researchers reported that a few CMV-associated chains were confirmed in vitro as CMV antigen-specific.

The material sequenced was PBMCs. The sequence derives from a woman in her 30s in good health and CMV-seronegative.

For the CDR3, the DNA is TGTGCCAGCAGCCCACTAGCGGGAGTAAACACCGGGGAGCTGTTTTTT. Translation: CASSPLAGVNTGELFF. The rearrangement links TRBV7-3 to TRBJ2-2; TRBD2 matches at 11 bases. The V gene end was trimmed by 5 bases and the J gene end by 2 bases; junction bases not matched to a gene: 4. The CDR3 extends over 16 amino acids. The germline V gene has CDR1 SGHTA and CDR2 FQGTGA.